These 8 T cell receptor beta chains came from one sample sequenced in a study of T-cell reconstitution after alpha-beta-depleted transplantation in children (dated by TCRdb to about 2016). Explained via the paper, the treatment or condition label denotes: allogeneic hematopoietic cell transplantation with graft depleted of TCRalphabeta T cells and CD19 B cells. The library was prepared using PCR. TCRdb lists the instrument as Illumina HiSeq 2500. Molecular barcoding was employed in the preparation of TCR libraries, with unique molecular identifiers being used to normalize TCRbeta repertoire quantification. The public reads were run again by TCRdb, first through fastp at Q25 and then through MiXCR, and only productive beta chains were kept. Records with the same CDR3 protein are collapsed into one entry carrying the most frequent genes and DNA. A total of 250,000 to 300,000 distinct CDR3 sequences appear in this sample, around 10% of them only once. Approximately 7.6% of the sample belongs to the ten largest clones.

This specimen was PBMCs, taken before TCRalphabeta/CD19-depleted stem cell transplant. The receptors shown here come from a boy younger than two with acute myeloid leukemia, due to receive a stem cell transplant.

Ten or more counts support this clonotype. The gene calls are TRBV15 and TRBJ2-2; D is uncertain. Germline assignment: CDR1 LNHNV and CDR2 YYDKDF (reference sequence). The V end lost 1 base, the J end lost 6 bases, and 24 bases lay between the germline ends. CDR3 size: 19 residues. In nucleotides, the CDR3 is TGTGCCACCAGCAGAGTCCCCACTATCTTAAATTTAGTGCCCGGGGAGCTGTTTTTT. It encodes CATSRVPTILNLVPGELFF.

The sample holds many counts of this clonotype. The chain is built from TRBV3-1 and TRBJ1-2; no firm D call. Trimming took off 4 bases at V and 1 base at J, with 13 bases between the two ends. The germline V gene encodes CDR1 LGHDT and CDR2 YNNKEL (reference sequence). CDR3 length equals 15 residues. The CDR3 spells CASSLEGDFNYGYTF. The CDR3, as DNA: TGTGCCAGCAGCCTGGAAGGTGATTTTAACTATGGCTACACCTTC.

The V call is TRBV20-1, the J call TRBJ1-1; D ambiguous. CDR3 size: 12 residues. V was clipped by 4 bases and J by 4 bases, with 10 bases between them. Germline V gene sequence: CDR1 DFQATT, CDR2 SNEGSKA (reference sequence). As DNA, the CDR3 is TGCAGTGCTATGAGGTCGGGCACTGAAGCTTTCTTT. Amino acids: CSAMRSGTEAFF.

This clonotype was seen only a few times. J is TRBJ2-7 and V is TRBV19; 13 bases map to TRBD2. The germline gives CDR1 LNHDA, CDR2 SQIVND (reference sequence). The CDR3 covers 14 residues. Trimming cost V 4 bases and J 3 bases; bases outside gene matches: 0. The DNA for the CDR3 is TGTGCCAGTAGTAGACTAGCGGGGGGCTACGAGCAGTACTTC. Translated: CASSRLAGGYEQYF.

In this sample, this clonotype turned up many times. This chain uses TRBV20-1 with TRBJ2-5; D unclear. Germline values: CDR1 DFQATT, CDR2 SNEGSKA (reference sequence). The CDR3 contains 11 residues. V shed 3 bases and J shed 5 bases, with 7 bases lying between them. The CDR3 sequence is CSASSWETQYF. DNA for the CDR3: TGCAGTGCTAGTAGCTGGGAGACCCAGTACTTC.

This clonotype was recorded many times. The chain has TRBV5-1 and TRBJ1-1, with D possibly TRBD1 on 5 matching bases. Germline CDR1 and CDR2: SGHRS and YFSETQ. The ends were cut back, 0 bases at V and 6 bases at J, with 12 bases in the middle. This CDR3 comprises 14 residues. As DNA, the CDR3 is TGCGCCAGCAGCTTGGATCCGGGGCTCGCTGAAGCTTTCTTT. Protein: CASSLDPGLAEAFF.

A few counts support this clonotype. The CDR3 sequence is CASSSGLAGFSEQFF. The CDR3 DNA reads TGTGCCAGCAGCTCGGGACTAGCGGGTTTTAGTGAGCAGTTCTTC. V gene TRBV7-3 combines with J gene TRBJ2-1; 12 positions agree with TRBD2. CDR1 is SGHTA and CDR2 is FQGTGA in the germline V gene. This CDR3 contains 15 residues. J was trimmed by 9 bases and V by 4 bases; bases with no gene match: 7.

This clonotype was counted a few times. V and J are TRBV28 and TRBJ2-1; D is unresolved. The V gene's germline CDR1 is MDHEN and CDR2 SYDVKM. CDR3 length: 14 residues. The germline V and J ends were trimmed by 5 bases and 3 bases, with 11 bases remaining between them. CDR3 DNA: TGTGCCAGCAGTAGAAGACCCGACTACAATGAGCAGTTCTTC. Amino acids: CASSRRPDYNEQFF.